The 3 T cell receptor beta chains presented below share a single source sample, sequenced in a study of post-analysis software for immune sequencing data (dated by TCRdb to the mid-2010s). What the study reported, not specific to this receptor: Significantly higher frequencies in patients than in controls were found for five or six TRBV segments, including TRBV5-6, TRBV5-1 and TRBV20-1.

The library was obtained by PCR. These reads were obtained on an Illumina HiSeq 2500. Unique molecular identifiers were incorporated into TCR beta cDNA libraries to reduce PCR and sequencing biases. The public sequencing data were trimmed at Q25 with fastp and processed into clonotypes with MiXCR by TCRdb, which kept only in-frame beta chains. Duplicate CDR3 protein sequences are folded into a single record with the most common DNA and genes. The sample table lists about 430,000 distinct CDR3 sequences, 30% to 45% of them with a count of one. Roughly 8.2% of the sample rests with the top ten. These receptors' antigens are unknown. The specimen was blood. The source is a girl aged 2 to 9 with multiple sclerosis.

The count of this clonotype is one. The rearrangement links TRBV15 to TRBJ1-4; possibly TRBD1 for D (6 bases). This CDR3 comprises 16 residues. Trimming shortened V by 3 bases and J by 3 bases, and 14 bases separated the two germline ends. Germline assignment: CDR1 LNHNV and CDR2 YYDKDF (reference sequence). CDR3 loop: CATSSYPTGPNEKLFF. The CDR3 DNA follows: TGTGCCACCAGCAGCTACCCGACAGGTCCTAATGAAAAACTGTTTTTT.

The CDR3 here is CASSPLRGEKLFF. CDR3 sequence (DNA): TGCGCCAGCAGCCCCCTTAGGGGGGAAAAACTGTTTTTT. The chain combines TRBV4-3 with TRBJ1-4, with D possibly matching TRBD1 (6 bases). V lost 4 bases and J lost 8, with 11 bases in between. The CDR3 sequence is 13 residues long. Looked up from germline, CDR1 is LGHNA and CDR2 is YSLEER.

The chain is built from TRBV2 and TRBJ2-3, with 8 bases lining up with TRBD2. Germline loops: CDR1 SNHLY, CDR2 FYNNEI. CDR3 size: 17 residues. Trimming took 11 bases from V and 2 from J; bases not matched to a gene: 18. DNA of the CDR3: TGTGCCCTTACGGAGAGCCAGCGGGGGATAAACACAGATACGCAGTATTTT. Translating gives CALTESQRGINTDTQYF.